This T cell receptor (beta chain) was observed in a study of response to subunit inactivated influenza vaccine. The study's findings and limits: The authors proposed limited new T cell recruitment per seasonal influenza vaccination.

This clonotype was observed a handful of times. What it recognizes is unknown. The germline V gene encodes CDR1 MNHNS and CDR2 SASEGT. This CDR3 contains 15 residues. V lost 3 bases to trimming and J lost 3 bases; unmatched junction nucleotides: 4. MiXCR, run by TCRdb on the RT-PCR reads, gives a single entry per CDR3 protein. This sample has fewer than 700,000 distinct CDR3 sequences, with roughly 13% found just once. This specimen was PBMCs from blood, taken 45 days after vaccination. This clonotype was obtained from a man in his fifties who received an inactivated influenza vaccine. The gene calls are TRBV6-1 and TRBJ2-1; 8 bases align to TRBD2. This CDR3 reads CASSDGGGRYNEQFF. In DNA form, the CDR3 reads TGTGCCAGCAGTGACGGGGGGGGGCGCTACAATGAGCAGTTCTTC.